This T cell receptor beta chain was recorded in a study of shared clonotypes between healthy human individuals. On the study more broadly: There were three CD4 naive, three CD4 memory, two CD8 naive and one CD8 memory plates per donor.

J was trimmed by 1 base and V by 6 bases; bases with no gene match: 3. The CDR3 length is 13 residues. Germline V gene lookup returns CDR1 MNHNS and CDR2 SASEGT. With respect to this clone: Its antigen is currently unknown.

Some clones are missing from TCRdb's copy, which holds only in-frame ones; the method was immunoSEQ multiplex PCR. Here the sample spans approximately 100,000 clones, under 80% being singletons. Notes on the study in general: When compared with the clonotypes that were shared by all four sorted-subset donors, the non-shared clonotypes turned out to have lower generation probabilities. It was observed that roughly 5.5% of naive CD4 clonotypes were shared across four donors.

Sequencing used memory CD8+ T cells sorted from blood. The subset was: CD45RO+ cells pooled with CCR7-negative TemRA cells. The TCR sequence derives from a man aged 25 to 40 in good health. The chain is built from TRBV6-1 and TRBJ2-7; 7 bases map to TRBD1. The CDR3 nucleotides read TGTGCCAGCAGGGGGACAGAGTCCTACGAGCAGTACTTC. Translating gives CASRGTESYEQYF.